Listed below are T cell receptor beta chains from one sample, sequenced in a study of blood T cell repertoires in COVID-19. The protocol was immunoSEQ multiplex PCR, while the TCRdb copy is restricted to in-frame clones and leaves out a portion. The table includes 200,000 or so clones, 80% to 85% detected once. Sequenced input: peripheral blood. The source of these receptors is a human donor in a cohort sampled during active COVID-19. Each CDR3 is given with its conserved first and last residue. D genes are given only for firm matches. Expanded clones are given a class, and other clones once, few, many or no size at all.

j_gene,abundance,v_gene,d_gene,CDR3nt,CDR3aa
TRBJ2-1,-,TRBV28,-,TGTGCCAGCAGTTTAGAAGTGGCGGGATCGGATGAGCAGTTCTTC,CASSLEVAGSDEQFF
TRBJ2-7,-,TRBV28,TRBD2,TGTGCCAGCAGTTCCCCGGGTAGCGGGAGGGCTTACGAGCAGTACTTC,CASSSPGSGRAYEQYF
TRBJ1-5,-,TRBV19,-,TGTGCCAGTAGAGGGGTTTTTCAGCCCCAGCATTTT,CASRGVFQPQHF
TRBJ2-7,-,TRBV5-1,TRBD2,TGCGCCAGCAGCTTGGTAGCGGGAGCGGCCGACGAGCAGTACTTC,CASSLVAGAADEQYF
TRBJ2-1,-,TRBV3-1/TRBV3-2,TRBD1,TGTGCCAGCAGCCTGATCTGGACAGGGGGAGTCAATGAGCAGTTCTTC,CASSLIWTGGVNEQFF
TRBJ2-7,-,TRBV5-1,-,TGCGCCAGCAGCTTGAATACCCCACGAGGGCAGTACTTC,CASSLNTPRGQYF
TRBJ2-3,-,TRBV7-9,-,TGTGCCAGCAGCTTGACGGGATCCCGCACAGATACGCAGTATTTT,CASSLTGSRTDTQYF
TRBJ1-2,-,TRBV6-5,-,TGTGCCAGCAGAAGCCGGGCACCCGGGAGTGGCTACACCTTC,CASRSRAPGSGYTF
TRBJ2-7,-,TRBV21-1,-,TGTGCCAGCGGCGCAGCGGGAGATTCATTGATCGAGCAGTACTTC,CASGAAGDSLIEQYF
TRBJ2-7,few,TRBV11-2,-,TGTGCCAGCAGCCGAGCCGGGACTCCCTACGAGCAGTACTTC,CASSRAGTPYEQYF
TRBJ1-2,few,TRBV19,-,TGTGCCAGTAAACCGGGACAATCTAACTATGGCTACACCTTC,CASKPGQSNYGYTF
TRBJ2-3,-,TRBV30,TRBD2,TGTGCCTGGACCACGACTAGCGGACGCACAGATACGCAGTATTTT,CAWTTTSGRTDTQYF
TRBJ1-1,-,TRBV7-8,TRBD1,TGTGCCAGCAGCTTGATGGACAGGGCCACTGAAGCTTTCTTT,CASSLMDRATEAFF
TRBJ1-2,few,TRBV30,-,TGTGCCTGGAGTGGCGGCAGAAACTATGGCTACACCTTC,CAWSGGRNYGYTF
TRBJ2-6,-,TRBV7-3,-,TGTGCCAGCAGCTTATACCTATCTGGGGCCAACGTCCTGACTTTC,CASSLYLSGANVLTF
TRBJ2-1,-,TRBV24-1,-,TGTGCCACCAGGGAGGGAAAGGGGAAGGGTGAGCAGTTCTTC,CATREGKGKGEQFF
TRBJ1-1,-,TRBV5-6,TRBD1,TGTGCCAGCAGCTTGGCCGGGACAGGGGCCCCGAACACTGAAGCTTTCTTT,CASSLAGTGAPNTEAFF
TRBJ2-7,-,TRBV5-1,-,TGCGCCAGCAGCTTGGGTCACTACGAGCAGTACTTC,CASSLGHYEQYF
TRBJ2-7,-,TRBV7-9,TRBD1,TGTGCCAGCAGCCGACCCGGGACAGGGACCTACGAGCAGTACTTC,CASSRPGTGTYEQYF
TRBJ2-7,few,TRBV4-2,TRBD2,TGTGCCAGCAGCCAAGGGACTAGCGGGAGCGGGGAGCAGTACTTC,CASSQGTSGSGEQYF
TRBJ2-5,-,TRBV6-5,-,TGTGCCAGCGGGGCGGGAAGGAATCAAGAGACCCAGTACTTC,CASGAGRNQETQYF
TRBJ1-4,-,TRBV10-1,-,TGCGCCATTACAGGGAGTGAAAAACTGTTTTTT,CAITGSEKLFF
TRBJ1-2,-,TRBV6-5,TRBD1,TGTGCCAGCAGTTACTCGAAGGGACAGGGATCCTATGGCTACACCTTC,CASSYSKGQGSYGYTF
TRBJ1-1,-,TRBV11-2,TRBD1,TGTGCCAGCAGGACAGGGCCGAACACTGAAGCTTTCTTT,CASRTGPNTEAFF
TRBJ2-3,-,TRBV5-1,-,TGCGCCAGCAGTCTTACAGGGAACGCAGATACGCAGTATTTT,CASSLTGNADTQYF